Listed here is a single TCR beta chain. The antigen is unknown. Clones were read by immunoSEQ multiplex PCR, and TCRdb kept only the in-frame ones, dropping some. There are roughly 38,000 clones in the sample; 75% to 90% occur only once, and approximately 1.6% lies in the top ten. This entry comes from a study of a mutant IDH1 vaccine in newly diagnosed glioma. Turning to the study itself: Vaccines were begun 4-6 weeks after radiotherapy alone, or with temozolomide cycles. It was at week 35 that visit V12 occurred, and at week 47 that visit V13 did. General observations from the study: Pseudoprogression appears to have had no connection to changes in top peripheral T cell clonotypes.

The time point here: week 35, safety follow-up. Topical imiquimod was applied with each vaccine dose, which held 300 ug of mutant IDH1 20-mer peptide. Tumors from donors were new WHO grade 3 or 4 IDH1-mutant astrocytomas with ATRX loss. V was shortened by 1 base and J by 0 bases, with 22 bases between the two germline ends. The CDR3 runs to 19 residues. From germline, CDR1 is SGDLS and CDR2 YYNGEE. The receptor comes from a man aged 40-49 years with glioma. Sequences were derived from PBMCs, sampled from a glioma patient whose treatment included an IDH1 peptide vaccine. The V gene is TRBV9, the J gene TRBJ1-1, with D perhaps matching TRBD1 (5 bases). The CDR3 DNA is TGTGCCAGCAGCGTACCCCCCCAAAGGGGATGGCCCATGAACACTGAAGCTTTCTTT. Amino acids: CASSVPPQRGWPMNTEAFF.